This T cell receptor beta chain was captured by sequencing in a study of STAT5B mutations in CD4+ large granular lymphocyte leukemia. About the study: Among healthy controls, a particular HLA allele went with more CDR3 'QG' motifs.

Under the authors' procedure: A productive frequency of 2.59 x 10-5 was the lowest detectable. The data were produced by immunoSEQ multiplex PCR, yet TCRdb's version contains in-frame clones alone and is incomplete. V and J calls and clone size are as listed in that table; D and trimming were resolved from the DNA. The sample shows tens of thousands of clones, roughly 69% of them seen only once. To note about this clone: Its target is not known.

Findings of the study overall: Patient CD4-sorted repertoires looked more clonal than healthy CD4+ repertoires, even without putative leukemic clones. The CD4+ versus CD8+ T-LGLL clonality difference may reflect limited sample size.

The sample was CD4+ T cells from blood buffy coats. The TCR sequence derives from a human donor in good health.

CDR3 in DNA: TGTGCCAGTAGTCCCTCAGGGGTTAACTATGGCTACACCTTC. This sequence encodes CASSPSGVNYGYTF. The chain is built from TRBV19 and TRBJ1-2, with a possible D match to TRBD1 (6 bases). This CDR3 has 14 amino acids. Germline V lookup: CDR1 LNHDA, CDR2 SQIVND (reference sequence). V was pared by 5 bases and J by 1 base, with 11 bases between.